One sample yielded the 4 T cell receptor beta chains listed below, sequenced in a study of blood T cells in healthy people across ages (dated by TCRdb to the mid-2010s). Library preparation used 5' RACE. Sequenced using an Illumina HiSeq 2500. A second PCR of about 7 to 12 cycles was performed with a sample-barcoded 5' primer and a J-beta primer mix. TCRdb ran its own pipeline on the public reads, namely fastp trimming at Q25 and MiXCR clone calling, and kept in-frame beta chains. Every CDR3 protein is listed once, alongside the most common genes and DNA of its rows. Recorded for this sample are hundreds of thousands of distinct CDR3 sequences; about 62% of them occurred a single time. The ten most abundant clones make up approximately 23% of the sample. The sequenced sample consisted of blood. These receptors all stem from a man younger than 40 in good health.

The chain is built from TRBV25-1 and TRBJ2-7; D may correspond to TRBD1 or TRBD2 (5 bases each). The V end was cut by 4 bases, the J end by 7 bases, with 14 bases between. CDR3 size: 13 residues. Germline loops: CDR1 MGHDK, CDR2 SYGVNS. The CDR3 sequence is CASSASGTGEQYF. The CDR3 nucleotides read TGTGCCAGCAGTGCGTCCGGGACGGGTGAGCAGTACTTC.

J is TRBJ2-3 and V is TRBV29-1; D is ambiguous. CDR1 and CDR2 (germline): SQVTM, ANQGSEA. V lost 2 bases and J 2 bases, leaving 8 bases between the germline ends. The CDR3 has 13 residues. CDR3 sequence reads: CSVERAATDTQYF. CDR3 nucleotides: TGCAGCGTTGAACGGGCGGCCACAGATACGCAGTATTTT.

This chain uses TRBV9 with TRBJ2-3, with 8 nucleotides matching TRBD2. CDR1 and CDR2 (germline): SGDLS, YYNGEE. The V gene end was trimmed by 3 bases and the J gene end by 1 base; junction bases not matched to a gene: 7. CDR3 length: 16 residues. The CDR3 DNA is TGTGCCAGCAGCGACCTTCGGGAGGGGGGCACAGATACGCAGTATTTT. It is translated as CASSDLREGGTDTQYF.

Concerning this clonotype itself: It may be a read error: a sequence one base away is much more abundant. The chain combines TRBV10-3 with TRBJ2-5; D remains unclear. The V gene lost 3 bases and the J gene lost 3 bases, with 14 bases spanning the gap. The germline V gene has CDR1 ENHRY and CDR2 SYGVKD. The CDR3 length is 15 residues. The CDR3 sequence: CAISDANRQEETQYF. The CDR3 DNA reads as TGTGCCATCAGTGATGCCAACAGACAAGAAGAGACCCAGTACTTC.